This entry describes one T cell receptor (beta chain). CDR3 length: 17 amino acids. V lost 9 bases to trimming and J lost 5 bases; unmatched junction nucleotides: 12. Germline CDR1 LNHDA, CDR2 SQIVND (reference sequence). The data derive from a study of shared T cell receptors in the human thymus. Using immunoSEQ multiplex PCR, the repertoire was profiled, and TCRdb retains in-frame clones only, with some absent. Among 600,000 or so clones listed, more than 70% were seen once. The sample was also linked to a second study, of human thymus T cells. That paper states: Corrective surgery for congenital heart defects was being performed on the healthy Finnish infants who served as donors. From resections taken during corrective heart surgery, the thymus tissue was obtained. The authors found apparently biased V and J gene usage in thymic and blood repertoires. Highly overlapping thymic repertoires in unrelated individuals were reported by related research.

Sample: thymocytes. This chain uses TRBV19 with TRBJ2-2; 13 positions agree with TRBD2. This sequence was found in a boy less than two years old with a congenital heart defect. CDR3 DNA: TGTGCCAGCAAGGCTCCGGGACTAGCGGGAAGTACCGGGGAGCTGTTTTTT. This translates into CASKAPGLAGSTGELFF.